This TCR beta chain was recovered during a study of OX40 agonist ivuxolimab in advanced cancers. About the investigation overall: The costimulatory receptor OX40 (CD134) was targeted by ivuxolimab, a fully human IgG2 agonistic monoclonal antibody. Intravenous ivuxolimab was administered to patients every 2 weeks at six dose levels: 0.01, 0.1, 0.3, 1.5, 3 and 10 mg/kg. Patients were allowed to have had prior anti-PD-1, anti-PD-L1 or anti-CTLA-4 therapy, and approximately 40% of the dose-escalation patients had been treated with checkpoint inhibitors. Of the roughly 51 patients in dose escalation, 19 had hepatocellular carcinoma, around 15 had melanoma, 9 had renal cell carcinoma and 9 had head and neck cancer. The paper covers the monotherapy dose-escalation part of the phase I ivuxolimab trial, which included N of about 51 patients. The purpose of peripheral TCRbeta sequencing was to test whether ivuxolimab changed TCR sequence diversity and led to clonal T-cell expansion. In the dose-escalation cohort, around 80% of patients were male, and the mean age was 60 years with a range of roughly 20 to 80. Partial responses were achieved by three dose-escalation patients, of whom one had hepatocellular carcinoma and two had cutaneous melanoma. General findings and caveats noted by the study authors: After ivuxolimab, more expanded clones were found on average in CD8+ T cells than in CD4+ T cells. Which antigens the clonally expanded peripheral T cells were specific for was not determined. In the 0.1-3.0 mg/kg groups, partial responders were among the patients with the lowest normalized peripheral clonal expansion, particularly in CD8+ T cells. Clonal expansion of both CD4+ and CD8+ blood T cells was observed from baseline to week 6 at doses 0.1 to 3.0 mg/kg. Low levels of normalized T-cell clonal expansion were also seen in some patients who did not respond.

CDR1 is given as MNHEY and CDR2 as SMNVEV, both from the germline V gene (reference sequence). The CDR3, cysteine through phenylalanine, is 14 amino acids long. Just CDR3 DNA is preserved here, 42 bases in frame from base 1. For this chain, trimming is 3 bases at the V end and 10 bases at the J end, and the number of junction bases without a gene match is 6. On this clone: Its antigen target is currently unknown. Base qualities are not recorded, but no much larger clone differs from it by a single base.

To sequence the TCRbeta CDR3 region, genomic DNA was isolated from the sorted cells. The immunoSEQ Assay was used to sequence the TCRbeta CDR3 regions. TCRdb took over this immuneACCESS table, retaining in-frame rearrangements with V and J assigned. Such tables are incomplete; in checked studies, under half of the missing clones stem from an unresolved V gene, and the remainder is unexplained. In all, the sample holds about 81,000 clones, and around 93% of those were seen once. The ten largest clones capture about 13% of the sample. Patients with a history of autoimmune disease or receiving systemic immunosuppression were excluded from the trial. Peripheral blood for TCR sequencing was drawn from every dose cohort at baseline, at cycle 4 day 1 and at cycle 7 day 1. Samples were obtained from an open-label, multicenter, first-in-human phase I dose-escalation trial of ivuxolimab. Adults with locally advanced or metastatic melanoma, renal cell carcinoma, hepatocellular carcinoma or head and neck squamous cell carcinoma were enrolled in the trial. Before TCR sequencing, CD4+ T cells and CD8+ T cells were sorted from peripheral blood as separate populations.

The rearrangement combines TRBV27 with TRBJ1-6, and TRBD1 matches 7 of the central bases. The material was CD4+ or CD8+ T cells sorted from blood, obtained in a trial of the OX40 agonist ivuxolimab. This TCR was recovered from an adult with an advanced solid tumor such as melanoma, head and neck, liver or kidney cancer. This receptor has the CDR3 CASSFGTAGSPLHF. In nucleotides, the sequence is TGTGCCAGCAGTTTCGGGACAGCGGGGTCACCCCTCCACTTT.